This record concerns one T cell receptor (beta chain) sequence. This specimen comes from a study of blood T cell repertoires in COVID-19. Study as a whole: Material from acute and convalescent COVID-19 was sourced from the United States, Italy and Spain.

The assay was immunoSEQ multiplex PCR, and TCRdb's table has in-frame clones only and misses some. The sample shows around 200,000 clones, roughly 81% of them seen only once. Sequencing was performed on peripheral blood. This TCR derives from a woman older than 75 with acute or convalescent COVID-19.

CDR3 nucleotide sequence: TGCGCCAGCAGCTTGCAGGGAACCCTTAATGAGCAGTTCTTC. This sequence encodes CASSLQGTLNEQFF. The V call is TRBV5-1, the J call TRBJ2-1; TRBD1 is a possible D gene (5 bases). Per germline, CDR1 SGHRS and CDR2 YFSETQ. The CDR3 contains 14 residues. V lost 1 base and J 7 bases, leaving 12 bases between the germline ends.